These T cell receptor beta chains were read from a single sample in a study of T cells after yellow fever vaccination. TCRdb redid the calling of the 5' RACE reads with MiXCR, one entry per CDR3 protein. The repertoire includes some 390,000 distinct CDR3 sequences, under 7.5% of them detected once, and about 15% sits in the top ten. The input for sequencing was PBMCs, taken 5 days after the yellow fever booster vaccination. These receptors were collected from a young man who received the YFV17D yellow fever vaccine. CDR3s include the opening cysteine and the closing phenylalanine or tryptophan. A D gene is named only where the DNA matches it firmly. For some rows the clone size is stated as once, few or many, or as a class when expanded; others skip it.

J gene,V gene,clone size,D gene,CDR3 protein,CDR3 DNA
TRBJ2-7,TRBV12-3/TRBV12-4,.,.,CASRQSGTSYEQYF,TGTGCCAGCAGGCAGTCTGGGACCTCCTACGAGCAGTACTTC
TRBJ2-1,TRBV6-1,few,TRBD2,CAKHGGASGSHNEQFF,TGTGCCAAGCATGGGGGAGCTAGCGGGAGCCACAATGAGCAGTTCTTC
TRBJ2-5,TRBV20-1,.,TRBD2,CSAMLAGVIETQYF,TGCAGTGCTATGTTAGCGGGAGTTATAGAGACCCAGTACTTC
TRBJ2-5,TRBV3-1,.,TRBD2,CASSQSGLAGGGETQYF,TGTGCCAGCAGCCAATCCGGGCTAGCGGGAGGTGGAGAGACCCAGTACTTC
TRBJ1-5,TRBV27,few,TRBD1,CASSLYPSRGRGQPQHF,TGTGCCAGCAGTTTATACCCATCCAGGGGGCGGGGTCAGCCCCAGCATTTT
TRBJ2-7,TRBV5-6,many,.,CASSLTGLGEQYF,TGTGCCAGCAGCTTGACAGGTCTCGGCGAGCAGTACTTC
TRBJ1-1,TRBV12-3/TRBV12-4,many,TRBD1,CASSRGQAMNTEAFF,TGTGCCAGCAGCCGTGGACAGGCCATGAACACTGAAGCTTTCTTT
TRBJ1-1,TRBV7-6,.,.,CASSLQQGRAVEAFF,TGTGCCAGCAGCCTTCAACAGGGTAGGGCGGTTGAAGCTTTCTTT
TRBJ1-5,TRBV5-1,.,.,CASSRREDTQHF,TGCGCCAGCAGCCGGCGGGAGGATACGCAGCATTTT
TRBJ2-6,TRBV24-1,few,.,CATSAGSNVLTF,TGTGCCACCAGTGCAGGGTCCAACGTCCTGACTTTC
TRBJ2-3,TRBV28,many,TRBD2,CASSLWDGRTDTQYF,TGTGCCAGCAGTTTATGGGACGGGAGGACAGATACGCAGTATTTT
TRBJ1-6,TRBV3-1,many,.,CASSRGNSPLHF,TGTGCCAGCAGCCGCGGCAATTCACCCCTCCACTTT
TRBJ2-1,TRBV29-1,many,.,CGLGGVHEQFF,TGCGGCCTAGGCGGGGTCCATGAGCAGTTCTTC
TRBJ2-1,TRBV6-4,few,.,CASSDSSLGEYNEQFF,TGTGCCAGCAGTGACTCGAGTTTGGGCGAGTACAATGAGCAGTTCTTC
TRBJ2-7,TRBV27,few,.,CASSPDSLYEQYF,TGTGCCAGCAGCCCAGACAGTCTCTACGAGCAGTACTTC
TRBJ2-6,TRBV19,.,TRBD1,CASTRTGGRVSGANVLTF,TGTGCCAGTACCCGAACAGGGGGAAGGGTCTCTGGGGCCAACGTCCTGACTTTC
TRBJ2-3,TRBV29-1,many,TRBD1,CSVERTGGTDTQYF,TGCAGCGTTGAGAGGACAGGGGGCACAGATACGCAGTATTTT
TRBJ2-2,TRBV5-1,many,.,CASSFLLTGELFF,TGCGCCAGCAGCTTTCTGCTGACCGGGGAGCTGTTTTTT
TRBJ1-1,TRBV30,.,.,CAWLPAKYGGPNTEAFF,TGTGCCTGGCTTCCGGCGAAATATGGGGGGCCGAACACTGAAGCTTTCTTT
TRBJ2-5,TRBV4-3,many,TRBD1,CASSYSTGTGPQETQYF,TGCGCCAGCAGCTATTCAACCGGGACAGGACCCCAAGAGACCCAGTACTTC
TRBJ2-7,TRBV12-3/TRBV12-4,.,.,CASSFFGSGSLSYEQYF,TGTGCCAGCAGTTTTTTTGGGTCGGGCAGCTTAAGCTACGAGCAGTACTTC
TRBJ1-4,TRBV7-2,many,.,CASSIGQPPEKLFF,TGTGCCAGCAGCATTGGACAGCCTCCGGAAAAACTGTTTTTT
TRBJ2-5,TRBV5-5,.,.,CASSLAPKLGETQYF,TGTGCCAGCAGCTTGGCGCCTAAACTGGGGGAGACCCAGTACTTC
TRBJ2-3,TRBV4-3,.,TRBD1,CASSQAETGGDTDTQYF,TGCGCCAGCAGCCAAGCCGAGACAGGGGGGGACACAGATACGCAGTATTTT
TRBJ2-2,TRBV5-8,many,.,CASSRDLINTGELFF,TGTGCCAGCAGCCGTGACCTGATCAACACCGGGGAGCTGTTTTTT
TRBJ2-2,TRBV9,many,.,CASSHSHTGELFF,TGTGCCAGCAGCCACTCTCACACCGGGGAGCTGTTTTTT
TRBJ2-5,TRBV29-1,many,.,CSVNPGETQYF,TGCAGCGTTAACCCTGGGGAGACCCAGTACTTC
TRBJ2-5,TRBV5-6,many,.,CASNLGGQETQYF,TGTGCCAGCAACCTTGGCGGCCAAGAGACCCAGTACTTC
TRBJ2-7,TRBV9,many,TRBD2,CASSVGTSGSYEQYF,TGTGCCAGCAGCGTCGGGACTAGCGGGTCCTACGAGCAGTACTTC
TRBJ2-2,TRBV7-8,few,.,CASPEGVSGELFF,TGTGCCAGCCCGGAGGGGGTCTCCGGGGAGCTGTTTTTT
TRBJ2-7,TRBV10-1,few,TRBD2,CASSESRGDEQYF,TGCGCCAGCAGTGAGTCGCGGGGGGACGAGCAGTACTTC
TRBJ2-7,TRBV29-1,.,.,CSVLYNSYEQYF,TGCAGCGTTCTATACAACTCCTACGAGCAGTACTTC
TRBJ2-7,TRBV5-6,.,TRBD1,CASSLPWDGTGAYEQYF,TGTGCCAGCAGTTTGCCGTGGGACGGGACAGGGGCCTACGAGCAGTACTTC
TRBJ2-1,TRBV20-1,few,.,CSATSYNEQFF,TGCAGTGCCACAAGCTACAATGAGCAGTTCTTC
TRBJ2-1,TRBV7-8,few,.,CASSLKPGSNEQFF,TGTGCCAGCAGCTTAAAACCGGGAAGCAATGAGCAGTTCTTC
TRBJ2-7,TRBV24-1,few,.,CATSDRGYYEQYF,TGTGCCACCAGTGATAGGGGGTATTACGAGCAGTACTTC
TRBJ2-1,TRBV5-1,many,TRBD2,CASSGGREGSNEQFF,TGCGCCAGCAGCGGAGGGCGGGAGGGCAGCAATGAGCAGTTCTTC
TRBJ2-1,TRBV7-6,.,.,CASSLGAKAEQFF,TGTGCCAGCAGCTTAGGGGCAAAGGCTGAGCAGTTCTTC
TRBJ2-1,TRBV12-3/TRBV12-4,.,.,CASSLIAPNLNEQFF,TGTGCCAGCAGTTTAATAGCGCCAAACCTCAATGAGCAGTTCTTC
TRBJ2-4,TRBV19,few,.,CASSLRDTNIQYF,TGTGCCAGTAGTCTCCGGGACACAAACATTCAGTACTTC
TRBJ1-2,TRBV29-1,many,TRBD1,CSVEVTGGYGYTF,TGCAGCGTTGAGGTGACAGGGGGCTATGGCTACACCTTC
TRBJ2-7,TRBV6-1,few,TRBD1,CASSRDRETEYF,TGTGCCAGCAGCCGGGACAGGGAAACGGAGTACTTC
TRBJ1-6,TRBV20-1,.,.,CSASRSGDSPLHF,TGCAGTGCTAGCAGGTCGGGGGATTCACCCCTCCACTTT
TRBJ2-3,TRBV7-7,.,TRBD1,CASSRTGLSTDTQYF,TGTGCCAGCAGCCGGACAGGGTTGAGCACAGATACGCAGTATTTT
TRBJ2-3,TRBV6-1,few,.,CASMARPYTDTQYF,TGTGCCAGCATGGCCCGGCCCTACACAGATACGCAGTATTTT
TRBJ2-3,TRBV20-1,.,.,CSARAGGSGTDTQYF,TGCAGTGCTAGAGCCGGGGGCTCCGGCACAGATACGCAGTATTTT